This T cell receptor beta chain was captured in a study of blood T cell repertoires in COVID-19. The assay was immunoSEQ multiplex PCR, and TCRdb's table has in-frame clones only and misses some. The sample lists around 190,000 clones; 75% to 85% were seen once. Germline values: CDR1 MRHNA, CDR2 SNTAGT. The CDR3 loop spans 19 amino acids. The V segment lost 5 bases and the J segment 0 bases; nucleotides outside the gene matches: 12. V usage is TRBV6-4 and J usage is TRBJ2-2; 10 bases match TRBD2. Material: peripheral blood. This sequence was found in a man aged 55 to 70 with acute or convalescent COVID-19. Written as DNA, the CDR3 is TGTGCCAGCAGTACGCGTAATAGCGGGGGGCCCTCGAACACCGGGGAGCTGTTTTTT. Protein product: CASSTRNSGGPSNTGELFF.